This T cell receptor (beta chain) was sequenced in a study of T cell responses to AZD1222 COVID-19 vaccine. Trimming stripped 2 bases from V and 1 base from J, with 5 bases between. The length of the CDR3 is 13 residues. Germline-derived CDR1 and CDR2 are MNHNS and SASEGT. Profiling relied on immunoSEQ multiplex PCR, and the TCRdb table lists in-frame clones only, not all of them. This sample has around 180,000 clones, with 75% to 90% found just once. To note about this clone: Other DNA sequences in this sample translate to the same CDR3.

The sequences come from peripheral blood, collected on day 0 of MenACWY control vaccination. This sequence was found in an adult in good health. The V and J genes are TRBV6-1 and TRBJ1-1; D unclear. The CDR3 loop is CASSEFRNTEAFF. The CDR3 DNA reads as TGTGCCAGCAGTGAATTTAGGAACACTGAAGCTTTCTTT.